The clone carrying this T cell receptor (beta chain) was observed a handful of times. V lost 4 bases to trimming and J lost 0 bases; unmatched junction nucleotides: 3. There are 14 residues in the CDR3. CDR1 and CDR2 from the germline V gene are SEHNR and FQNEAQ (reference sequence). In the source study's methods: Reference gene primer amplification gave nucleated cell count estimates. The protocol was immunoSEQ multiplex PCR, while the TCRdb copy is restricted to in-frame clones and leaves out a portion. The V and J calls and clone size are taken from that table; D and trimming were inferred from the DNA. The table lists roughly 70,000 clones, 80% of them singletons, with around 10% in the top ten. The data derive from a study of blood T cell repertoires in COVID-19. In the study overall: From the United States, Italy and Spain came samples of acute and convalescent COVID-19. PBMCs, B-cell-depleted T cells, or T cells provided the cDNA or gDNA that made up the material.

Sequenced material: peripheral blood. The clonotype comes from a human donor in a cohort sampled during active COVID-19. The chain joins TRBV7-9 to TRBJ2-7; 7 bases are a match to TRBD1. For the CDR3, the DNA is TGTGCCAGCAGCTCGGACAGGAGCTCCTACGAGCAGTACTTC. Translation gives CASSSDRSSYEQYF. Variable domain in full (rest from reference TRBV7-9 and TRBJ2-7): DTGVSQNPRHKITKRGQNVTFRCDPISEHNRLYWYRQTLGQGPEFLTYFQNEAQLEKSRLLSDRFSAERPKGSFSTLEIQRTEQGDSAMYLCASSSDRSSYEQYFGPGTRLTVT.